What follows is one TCR beta chain and its context. The CDR3 covers 15 residues. Germline V gene data show CDR1 as SGDLS and CDR2 as YYNGEE. V lost 2 bases to trimming and J lost 6 bases; unmatched junction nucleotides: 6. The data derive from a study of radiotherapy plus CTLA-4 blockade in lung cancer. TCRdb keeps only in-frame clones here, not all; method: immunoSEQ multiplex PCR. The data hold tens of thousands of clones, with around 84% observed a single time. The source was peripheral blood, collected from a patient treated with radiotherapy plus ipilimumab. The TCR sequence derives from a human donor with non-small cell lung cancer that progressed on radiotherapy plus ipilimumab. The chain combines TRBV9 with TRBJ1-4, with TRBD1 identical over 8 bases. In DNA, the CDR3 is TGTGCCAGCAGCGTGACAGGGGCTCAGGATGAAAAACTGTTTTTT. This sequence encodes CASSVTGAQDEKLFF.